The clone carrying this TCR beta chain appeared a few times. What it binds is unknown. This sample stems from a study of T-cell memory formation after mild COVID-19. This CDR3 has 14 amino acids. Germline V gene lookup returns CDR1 SNHLY and CDR2 FYNNEI. The V end lost 6 bases, the J end lost 1 base, and 12 bases lay between the germline ends. Via MiXCR, TCRdb re-called the 5' RACE reads, giving one row per CDR3 protein. The table includes under 200,000 distinct CDR3 sequences, approximately 10% detected once. Study-level findings and limits: Day 15 to 85 contracting clones showed balanced CD4/CD8; later expanders leaned CD4+.

The chain has TRBV2 and TRBJ2-5; D unresolved. The sequenced sample was PBMCs or a T cell subset sorted from them (not recorded which). This TCR came from a man in his late teens or twenties who had mild COVID-19 (a few samples of this study predate the infection). Cell type and time point are not known. CDR3 nucleotide sequence: TGTGCCAGCAGCGGACGGGTCCTCCAAGAGACCCAGTACTTC. Amino acids: CASSGRVLQETQYF. Variable domain in full (rest from reference TRBV2 and TRBJ2-5): EPEVTQTPSHQVTQMGQEVILRCVPISNHLYFYWYRQILGQKVEFLVSFYNNEISEKSEIFDDQFSVERPDGSNFTLKIRSTKLEDSAMYFCASSGRVLQETQYFGPGTRLLVL.